A selection of T cell receptor beta chains follows, all from one sample in a study of beta chain features in type 1 diabetes. Assay: immunoSEQ multiplex PCR; the TCRdb copy retains only in-frame clones and omits some. The sample yields 600,000 to 700,000 clones, 13% seen once. The sample consisted of naive CD4+ T cells from blood. The source of these receptors is a man between 18 and 35 years old with type 1 diabetes. Both conserved end residues are part of each CDR3. Fields, in order: V gene, D gene, clone size, J gene, CDR3 protein, CDR3 DNA. A D gene is named only where the DNA matches it firmly. Expanded clones are given a class, and other clones once, few, many or no size at all.

v_gene: TRBV28; d_gene: -; abundance: few; j_gene: TRBJ2-3; CDR3aa: CASTTGGGAGTDTQYF; CDR3nt: TGTGCCAGCACCACCGGAGGGGGGGCTGGCACAGATACGCAGTATTTT
v_gene: TRBV10-3; d_gene: TRBD2; abundance: few; j_gene: TRBJ2-3; CDR3aa: CAISGLSGDTDTQYF; CDR3nt: TGTGCCATCAGCGGACTTAGCGGGGATACAGATACGCAGTATTTT
v_gene: TRBV2; d_gene: -; abundance: -; j_gene: TRBJ2-2; CDR3aa: CASSEIRFYSPSTGELFF; CDR3nt: TGTGCCAGCAGTGAAATAAGGTTTTACAGTCCGAGCACCGGGGAGCTGTTTTTT
v_gene: TRBV28; d_gene: TRBD1; abundance: -; j_gene: TRBJ2-7; CDR3aa: CASLLRQGSYEQYF; CDR3nt: TGTGCCAGCTTATTAAGACAGGGTAGCTACGAGCAGTACTTC
v_gene: TRBV7-6; d_gene: -; abundance: -; j_gene: TRBJ1-4; CDR3aa: CASSLEAGANEKLFF; CDR3nt: TGTGCCAGCAGCTTAGAGGCAGGGGCTAATGAAAAACTGTTTTTT
v_gene: TRBV7-3; d_gene: TRBD1; abundance: few; j_gene: TRBJ1-2; CDR3aa: CASSAEPGQGVYGYTF; CDR3nt: TGTGCCAGCAGCGCTGAACCGGGACAGGGAGTCTATGGCTACACCTTC
v_gene: TRBV7-9; d_gene: TRBD1; abundance: -; j_gene: TRBJ2-6; CDR3aa: CASSMTGTNSGANVLTF; CDR3nt: TGTGCCAGCAGCATGACAGGGACCAACTCTGGGGCCAACGTCCTGACTTTC
v_gene: TRBV20-1; d_gene: -; abundance: few; j_gene: TRBJ1-2; CDR3aa: CSAPLTYGYTF; CDR3nt: TGCAGTGCTCCCCTGACCTATGGCTACACCTTC
v_gene: TRBV6-1; d_gene: -; abundance: -; j_gene: TRBJ1-2; CDR3aa: CASSMTENYGYTF; CDR3nt: TGTGCCAGCAGCATGACAGAGAACTATGGCTACACCTTC
v_gene: TRBV30; d_gene: -; abundance: few; j_gene: TRBJ1-2; CDR3aa: CACVDRNYGYTF; CDR3nt: TGTGCCTGCGTCGACCGTAACTATGGCTACACCTTC
v_gene: TRBV9; d_gene: -; abundance: -; j_gene: TRBJ2-3; CDR3aa: CASSVATGARGTDTQYF; CDR3nt: TGTGCCAGCAGCGTAGCTACGGGGGCGCGGGGCACAGATACGCAGTATTTT
v_gene: TRBV9; d_gene: -; abundance: -; j_gene: TRBJ2-2; CDR3aa: CASSPRDGGAGELFF; CDR3nt: TGTGCCAGCAGCCCCCGGGACGGCGGGGCTGGGGAGCTGTTTTTT
v_gene: TRBV25-1; d_gene: TRBD1; abundance: few; j_gene: TRBJ1-5; CDR3aa: CASSEDRGNQPQHF; CDR3nt: TGTGCCAGCAGTGAGGACAGGGGCAATCAGCCCCAGCATTTT
v_gene: TRBV30; d_gene: -; abundance: few; j_gene: TRBJ1-5; CDR3aa: CAWSQGGGQPQHF; CDR3nt: TGTGCCTGGAGTCAAGGGGGTGGTCAGCCCCAGCATTTT
v_gene: TRBV30; d_gene: -; abundance: few; j_gene: TRBJ1-4; CDR3aa: CAWSRQVGSEKLFF; CDR3nt: TGTGCCTGGAGCCGACAGGTTGGGAGTGAAAAACTGTTTTTT
v_gene: TRBV6-1; d_gene: -; abundance: -; j_gene: TRBJ1-5; CDR3aa: CASSEQGNQPQHF; CDR3nt: TGTGCCAGCAGTGAACAGGGCAATCAGCCCCAGCATTTT
v_gene: TRBV30; d_gene: -; abundance: few; j_gene: TRBJ1-5; CDR3aa: CAWSVTGNQPQHF; CDR3nt: TGTGCCTGGAGTGTGACAGGTAATCAGCCCCAGCATTTT
v_gene: TRBV7-6; d_gene: -; abundance: few; j_gene: TRBJ2-3; CDR3aa: CASSLGPSGTDTQYF; CDR3nt: TGTGCCAGCAGCTTAGGGCCTAGCGGCACAGATACGCAGTATTTT
v_gene: TRBV13; d_gene: -; abundance: -; j_gene: TRBJ1-4; CDR3aa: CASSHPGQSLGSEKLFF; CDR3nt: TGTGCCAGCAGCCATCCCGGACAGTCCCTCGGGAGCGAAAAACTGTTTTTT
v_gene: TRBV29-1; d_gene: -; abundance: few; j_gene: TRBJ2-3; CDR3aa: CSLGVGSDTQYF; CDR3nt: TGCAGCCTTGGGGTGGGGTCGGATACGCAGTATTTT
v_gene: TRBV2; d_gene: -; abundance: few; j_gene: TRBJ2-4; CDR3aa: CASRSGPENIQYF; CDR3nt: TGTGCCAGCAGGTCCGGACCTGAAAACATTCAGTACTTC
v_gene: TRBV15; d_gene: -; abundance: -; j_gene: TRBJ1-4; CDR3aa: CATSRDGGASNEKLFF; CDR3nt: TGTGCCACCAGCAGAGATGGGGGGGCCAGTAATGAAAAACTGTTTTTT
v_gene: TRBV15; d_gene: -; abundance: -; j_gene: TRBJ1-5; CDR3aa: CATRPGGTQPQHF; CDR3nt: TGTGCCACCAGACCGGGGGGGACTCAGCCCCAGCATTTT
v_gene: TRBV6-6; d_gene: -; abundance: few; j_gene: TRBJ2-5; CDR3aa: CASSPSRAQYF; CDR3nt: TGTGCCAGCAGCCCCAGTAGGGCCCAGTACTTC
v_gene: TRBV29-1; d_gene: -; abundance: -; j_gene: TRBJ1-5; CDR3aa: CSVVSGSNQPQHF; CDR3nt: TGCAGCGTTGTTTCGGGAAGCAATCAGCCCCAGCATTTT
v_gene: TRBV29-1; d_gene: -; abundance: few; j_gene: TRBJ2-7; CDR3aa: CAGVDSYEQYF; CDR3nt: TGCGCCGGGGTTGACTCCTACGAGCAGTACTTC
v_gene: TRBV29-1; d_gene: -; abundance: -; j_gene: TRBJ2-5; CDR3aa: CSVEALEETQYF; CDR3nt: TGCAGCGTTGAGGCCCTGGAAGAGACCCAGTACTTC
v_gene: TRBV19; d_gene: -; abundance: -; j_gene: TRBJ1-2; CDR3aa: CASSPDGLLGSYGYTF; CDR3nt: TGTGCCAGTAGTCCGGACGGGCTCTTGGGATCCTATGGCTACACCTTC
v_gene: TRBV30; d_gene: -; abundance: -; j_gene: TRBJ1-1; CDR3aa: CAWSLGAEAFF; CDR3nt: TGTGCCTGGAGCCTGGGCGCTGAAGCTTTCTTT
v_gene: TRBV7-7; d_gene: -; abundance: -; j_gene: TRBJ1-4; CDR3aa: CASTRGRLGKLFF; CDR3nt: TGTGCTAGCACTCGGGGAAGGTTGGGAAAACTGTTTTTT
v_gene: TRBV15; d_gene: -; abundance: few; j_gene: TRBJ1-1; CDR3aa: CATSRDLGLSTMNTEAFF; CDR3nt: TGTGCCACCAGCAGAGATCTCGGCCTTTCAACCATGAACACTGAAGCTTTCTTT
v_gene: TRBV19; d_gene: -; abundance: few; j_gene: TRBJ2-5; CDR3aa: CASGEETQYF; CDR3nt: TGTGCCAGTGGGGAGGAGACCCAGTACTTC
v_gene: TRBV30; d_gene: -; abundance: few; j_gene: TRBJ2-6; CDR3aa: CAFANTGANVLTF; CDR3nt: TGTGCCTTCGCGAACACAGGGGCCAACGTCCTGACTTTC
v_gene: TRBV30; d_gene: -; abundance: few; j_gene: TRBJ1-6; CDR3aa: CAWSLQQLQNSYNSPLHF; CDR3nt: TGTGCCTGGAGCCTTCAACAGCTGCAGAACTCCTATAATTCACCCCTCCACTTT
v_gene: TRBV6-6; d_gene: -; abundance: -; j_gene: TRBJ1-2; CDR3aa: CASSYSTRFDYTF; CDR3nt: TGTGCCAGCAGTTACTCGACTAGGTTTGACTACACCTTC
v_gene: TRBV5-1; d_gene: TRBD2; abundance: -; j_gene: TRBJ2-2; CDR3aa: CASSLALAGNTGELFF; CDR3nt: TGCGCCAGCAGCTTGGCCCTAGCGGGGAACACCGGGGAGCTGTTTTTT
v_gene: TRBV27; d_gene: -; abundance: few; j_gene: TRBJ1-5; CDR3aa: CASSLGNSNQPQHF; CDR3nt: TGTGCCAGCAGTTTGGGTAATAGCAATCAGCCCCAGCATTTT
v_gene: TRBV2; d_gene: -; abundance: -; j_gene: TRBJ2-7; CDR3aa: CASRRKGVGEQYF; CDR3nt: TGTGCCAGCAGGCGAAAGGGTGTAGGCGAGCAGTACTTC